The following is a T cell receptor (beta chain) sequence with its context. The CDR3 totals 14 residues. In germline, CDR1 is SGHRS, CDR2 YFSETQ. With 5 bases removed from V and 0 bases from J, the gap between germline ends came to 8 bases. TCRdb's copy holds only in-frame clones and misses some; the assay was immunoSEQ multiplex PCR. This table holds over 150,000 clones, 94% found once. The data belong to a study of control samples from healthy donors and cancer patients. This receptor was obtained from a woman aged 18-29 years in good health. J is TRBJ2-2 and V is TRBV5-1; D gene uncertain. Material: blood. Here the CDR3 reads CASRWQANTGELFF. The DNA for the CDR3 is TGCGCCAGCAGGTGGCAGGCGAACACCGGGGAGCTGTTTTTT.